This T cell receptor (beta chain) was obtained from a study of cytomegalovirus exposure and HLA in healthy donors. For the study at large: The approximately 130 validation repertoires were reported in a later analysis to have been generated on the same platform as the approximately 700 first-cohort repertoires.

J lost 6 bases, V lost 3 bases, and 6 bases had no gene match. The CDR3 length is 16 residues. The germline V gene has CDR1 SGHDN and CDR2 FVKESK. Sequenced by immunoSEQ multiplex PCR; TCRdb stores in-frame clones only, minus some. The data hold around 98,000 clones, with roughly nine tenths observed a single time. Sequenced: PBMCs. The receptor comes from a woman in her 30s in good health and CMV-seronegative. The chain uses TRBV14 and TRBJ2-7; 15 positions match TRBD2. In DNA form, the CDR3 reads TGTGCCAGCAGCCACGGGACTAGCGGGAGGTTCGTCGAGCAGTACTTC. Its translation: CASSHGTSGRFVEQYF.